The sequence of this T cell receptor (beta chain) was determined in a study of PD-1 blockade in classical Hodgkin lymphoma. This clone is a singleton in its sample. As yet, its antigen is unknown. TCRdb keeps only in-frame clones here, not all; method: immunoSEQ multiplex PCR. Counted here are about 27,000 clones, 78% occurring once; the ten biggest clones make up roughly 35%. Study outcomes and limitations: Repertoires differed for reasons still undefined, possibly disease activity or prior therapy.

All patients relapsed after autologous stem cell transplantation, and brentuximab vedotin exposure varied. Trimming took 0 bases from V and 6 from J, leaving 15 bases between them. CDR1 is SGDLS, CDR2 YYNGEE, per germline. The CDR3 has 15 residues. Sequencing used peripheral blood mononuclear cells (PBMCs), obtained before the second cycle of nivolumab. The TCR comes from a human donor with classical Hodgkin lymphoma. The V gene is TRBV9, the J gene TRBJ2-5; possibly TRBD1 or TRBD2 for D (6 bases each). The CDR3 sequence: CASSVDPRGGKTQYF. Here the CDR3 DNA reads TGTGCCAGCAGCGTAGACCCCAGGGGAGGAAAGACCCAGTACTTC.